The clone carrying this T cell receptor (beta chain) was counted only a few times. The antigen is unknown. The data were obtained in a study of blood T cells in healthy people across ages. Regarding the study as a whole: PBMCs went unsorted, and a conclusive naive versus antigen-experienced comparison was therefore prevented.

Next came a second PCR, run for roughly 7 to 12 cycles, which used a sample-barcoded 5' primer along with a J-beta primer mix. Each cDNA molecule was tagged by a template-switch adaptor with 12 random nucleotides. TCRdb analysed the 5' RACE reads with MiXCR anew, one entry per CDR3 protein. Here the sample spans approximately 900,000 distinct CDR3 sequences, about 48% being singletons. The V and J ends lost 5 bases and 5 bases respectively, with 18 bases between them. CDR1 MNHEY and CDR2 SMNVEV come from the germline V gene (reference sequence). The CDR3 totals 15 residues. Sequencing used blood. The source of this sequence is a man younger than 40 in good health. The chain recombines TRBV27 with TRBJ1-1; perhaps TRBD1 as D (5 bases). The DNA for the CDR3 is TGTGCCAGCAGTAGGGGCGGGAAGGGGAAGACTGAAGCTTTCTTT. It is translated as CASSRGGKGKTEAFF.